Included here is one T cell receptor (beta chain) sequence, with context. The antigen is unknown. In TCRdb, the reads were re-called with MiXCR into one record per CDR3 protein. The repertoire has about 350,000 distinct CDR3 sequences, about 35% of them found once; the top ten carry 13%. This sample stems from a study of T cell repertoires in cytomegalovirus infection. Study conclusions and caveats: The ex vivo response was dominated by HLA-C-restricted CMV-specific TCR beta clonotypes.

This receptor was identified in a human donor in good health (CMV status not recorded). Some clones in this sample may be carry-over from other donors' samples. The source material was cultured PBMCs, sampled from culture after CMV antigen stimulation.

The chain's CDR3 is CSARVPGPNSNQPQHF. CDR3 nucleotide sequence: TGCAGTGCTAGAGTCCCCGGCCCCAATAGCAATCAGCCCCAGCATTTT. The V gene is TRBV20-1, the J gene TRBJ1-5; the D is unclear. V lost 1 base, J lost 0 bases, and 13 bases lay in between. There are 16 residues in the CDR3. CDR1 DFQATT and CDR2 SNEGSKA come from the germline V gene (reference sequence).